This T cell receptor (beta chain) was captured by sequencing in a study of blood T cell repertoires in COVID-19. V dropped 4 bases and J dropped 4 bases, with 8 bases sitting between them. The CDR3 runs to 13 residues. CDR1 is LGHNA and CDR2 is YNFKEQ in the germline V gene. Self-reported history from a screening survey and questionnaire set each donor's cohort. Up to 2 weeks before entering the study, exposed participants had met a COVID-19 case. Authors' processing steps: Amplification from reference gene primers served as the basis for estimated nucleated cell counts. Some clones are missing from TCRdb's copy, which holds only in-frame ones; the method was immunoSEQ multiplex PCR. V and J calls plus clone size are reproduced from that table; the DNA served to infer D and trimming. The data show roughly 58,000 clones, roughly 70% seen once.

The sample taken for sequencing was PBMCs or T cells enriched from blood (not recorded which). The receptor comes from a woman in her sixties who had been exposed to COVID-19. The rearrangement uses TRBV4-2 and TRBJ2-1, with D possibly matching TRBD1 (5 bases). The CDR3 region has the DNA TGTGCCAGCAGCCCGCGACAGTACAATGAGCAGTTCTTC. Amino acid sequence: CASSPRQYNEQFF.